Each of the 15 T cell receptor beta chains below was sequenced from the same sample in a study of T cell changes during pregnancy in multiple sclerosis. The data were produced by immunoSEQ multiplex PCR, yet TCRdb's version contains in-frame clones alone and is incomplete. Here the sample spans about 42,000 clones, nearly 90% being singletons. The sequencing here drew on CD4+ T cells from peripheral blood mononuclear cells, taken after pregnancy. The source is a female donor with multiple sclerosis, enrolled in a pregnancy study.

The chain is built from TRBV30 and TRBJ1-3; D is unresolved. V lost 5 bases to trimming and J lost 2 bases, with 13 bases between them. The CDR3 is 14 amino acids. CDR1 GTSNPN and CDR2 SVGIG come from the germline V gene (reference sequence). The chain's CDR3 is CAWDRGSAGNTIYF. The CDR3 region has the DNA TGTGCCTGGGATAGAGGTTCAGCTGGAAACACCATATATTTT.

V gene TRBV9 combines with J gene TRBJ2-1, with D uncertain. The CDR3 is 13 residues long. CDR1 and CDR2 (germline): SGDLS, YYNGEE. Between the trimmed V and J ends, which lost 4 bases and 2 bases, there was a span of 7 bases. CDR3 sequence (DNA): TGTGCCAGCAGCCCCCGGGCCTACAATGAGCAGTTCTTC. Translating it yields CASSPRAYNEQFF.

This CDR3 reads CASSLGGGQGTDTQYF. The CDR3 coding sequence is TGTGCCAGCAGCTTGGGTGGGGGCCAAGGGACAGATACGCAGTATTTT. This chain joins TRBV5-4 and TRBJ2-3; D might be TRBD1 (6 bases). The CDR3 contains 16 residues. Germline CDR1 reads SGHNT; CDR2 reads YYREEE (reference sequence). With 0 bases removed from V and 3 bases from J, the gap between germline ends came to 14 bases.

The rearrangement joins TRBV18 to TRBJ2-3, with TRBD1 matching over 11 bases. This CDR3 spans 16 amino acids. Losses at the gene ends were 6 bases for V and 0 bases for J; bases not matched to a gene: 5. From germline, CDR1 is KGHSH and CDR2 LQKENI. The CDR3 nucleotides read TGTGCCAGCTCGCCGGACAGGGGGCGAAGCACAGATACGCAGTATTTT. Its protein product is CASSPDRGRSTDTQYF.

The CDR3 DNA reads TGTGCCAGCAGCTTTGACAGGGGAGGGAATCAGCCCCAGCATTTT. Amino acids: CASSFDRGGNQPQHF. V and J are TRBV6-1 and TRBJ1-5, with 8 bases that match TRBD1. Germline V lookup: CDR1 MNHNS, CDR2 SASEGT. The trim removed 6 bases at V and 4 bases at J, leaving 8 bases unmatched. The CDR3 length is 15 residues.

The chain carries TRBV28 and TRBJ2-4; D is perhaps TRBD2 (5 bases). This CDR3 has 16 amino acids. The V gene's germline CDR1 is MDHEN and CDR2 SYDVKM. The V gene lost 5 bases and the J gene lost 0 bases, with 14 bases spanning the gap. DNA of the CDR3: TGTGCCAGCAGTCCACCTCACGGGATAGCCAAAAACATTCAGTACTTC. This gives the protein CASSPPHGIAKNIQYF.

The V gene is TRBV5-1, the J gene TRBJ1-1, with D possibly matching TRBD1 (5 bases). The CDR3 loop spans 11 amino acids. Trimming shortened V by 7 bases and J by 7 bases, and 11 bases separated the two germline ends. Germline-derived CDR1 and CDR2 are SGHRS and YFSETQ. Here the CDR3 reads CASHLGLEAFF. As DNA, the CDR3 is TGCGCCAGCCATCTGGGGCTTGAAGCTTTCTTT.

The rearrangement joins TRBV7-9 to TRBJ1-1, with D hard to call. With 7 bases removed from V and 0 bases from J, the gap between germline ends came to 18 bases. Germline V gene sequence: CDR1 SEHNR, CDR2 FQNEAQ (reference sequence). The CDR3 loop spans 16 amino acids. The CDR3 sequence is CASNLDGGNMNTEAFF. The CDR3 region has the DNA TGTGCCAGCAACCTTGACGGAGGGAACATGAACACTGAAGCTTTCTTT.

The chain's CDR3 is CASSINSYEQYF. Written as DNA, the CDR3 is TGTGCCAGCAGCATTAACTCCTACGAGCAGTACTTC. V usage is TRBV11-2 and J usage is TRBJ2-7; D gene ambiguous. V lost 5 bases, J lost 0 bases, and 5 bases lay in between. The CDR3 is 12 residues long. Germline V lookup: CDR1 SGHAT, CDR2 FQNNGV. Using reference TRBV11-2 and TRBJ2-7 for the parts outside the CDR3, the full variable domain is EAGVAQSPRYKIIEKRQSVAFWCNPISGHATLYWYQQILGQGPKLLIQFQNNGVVDDSQLPKDRFSAERLKGVDSTLKIQPAKLEDSAVYLCASSINSYEQYFGPGTRLTVT.

This clone was observed a few times. Other DNA sequences in this specimen translate into the identical CDR3. This rearrangement joins TRBV30 to TRBJ1-5; 7 bases line up with TRBD1. Germline CDR1 GTSNPN, CDR2 SVGIG (reference sequence). The CDR3 has 13 residues. With 1 base clipped from V and 5 bases from J, the junction kept 2 bases outside the gene matches. Written as DNA, the CDR3 is TGTGCCTGGAGTGGACAGGGAGATCAGCCCCAGCATTTT. Translating it yields CAWSGQGDQPQHF.

Here the CDR3 DNA reads TGTGCCAGCAGCTTGCAGGGGAACAATGAGCAGTTCTTC. Its protein product is CASSLQGNNEQFF. The chain carries TRBV5-5 and TRBJ2-1, with D possibly being TRBD1 (6 bases). This CDR3 comprises 13 residues. The germline V gene encodes CDR1 SGHKS and CDR2 YYEKEE (reference sequence). Trimming pared 1 base from V and 5 bases from J, leaving 7 bases between.

This clone was seen a handful of times. The rearrangement uses TRBV5-4 and TRBJ2-7; 7 bases fit TRBD2. With V trimmed by 4 bases and J by 2 bases, 9 bases remained unmatched. The CDR3 totals 15 residues. Germline values: CDR1 SGHNT, CDR2 YYREEE (reference sequence). CDR3: CASSSYRDYAYEQYF. The CDR3 region has the DNA TGTGCCAGCAGCAGTTACCGGGACTATGCCTACGAGCAGTACTTC.

V is TRBV27 and J is TRBJ1-5; tentatively, D is TRBD1 (6 bases). CDR3 length: 18 amino acids. Trimming shortened V by 8 bases and J by 7 bases, and 30 bases separated the two germline ends. The germline V gene has CDR1 MNHEY and CDR2 SMNVEV (reference sequence). The CDR3 region is CASGRGWGTGGAGQPQHF. As DNA, the CDR3 is TGTGCCAGCGGAAGGGGGTGGGGAACTGGGGGGGCGGGACAGCCCCAGCATTTT.

Here the CDR3 DNA reads TGTGCCAGCAGTTTTAGTTTGGCAGGCCTCTCCTACGAGCAGTACTTC. Encoded protein: CASSFSLAGLSYEQYF. The V and J genes are TRBV28 and TRBJ2-7, with D unclear. The CDR3 is 16 amino acids. Trimming pared 3 bases from V and 0 bases from J, leaving 15 bases between. Germline CDR1 reads MDHEN; CDR2 reads SYDVKM.

J is TRBJ1-4 and V is TRBV5-1, with 7 positions matching TRBD1. V shed 0 bases, J shed 1 base, and the junction held 0 bases outside the gene matches. Looked up from germline, CDR1 is SGHRS and CDR2 is YFSETQ. CDR3 size: 15 residues. DNA for the CDR3: TGCGCCAGCAGCTTGGGGGACAGAACTAATGAAAAACTGTTTTTT. As protein: CASSLGDRTNEKLFF. The full variable domain, its missing parts supplied by reference TRBV5-1 and TRBJ1-4, is KAGVTQTPRYLIKTRGQQVTLSCSPISGHRSVSWYQQTPGQGLQFLFEYFSETQRNKGNFPGRFSGRQFSNSRSEMNVSTLELGDSALYLCASSLGDRTNEKLFFGSGTQLSVL.